The rows below give T cell receptor beta chains drawn from one sample of a study of blood T cells in healthy people across ages. TCRdb fed the 5' RACE reads into MiXCR, producing one record per CDR3 protein. The repertoire holds roughly 900,000 distinct CDR3 sequences, with 48% as singletons. The sequenced material came from blood. These receptors all stem from a man aged 25-40 years in good health. The CDR3 runs from the conserved cysteine through the conserved F or W. D genes are given only for firm matches. For some rows the clone size is stated as once, few or many, or as a class when expanded; others skip it.

TRBJ2-5,TRBV25-1,TRBD1,-,TGTGCCAGCAGTGATTTGGGACAGGGGTTGAAGACCCAGTACTTC,CASSDLGQGLKTQYF
TRBJ2-7,TRBV4-1,-,-,TGCGCCAGCAGTCAAACGGGGGACCTCGCCTACGAGCAGTACTTC,CASSQTGDLAYEQYF
TRBJ1-5,TRBV4-2,TRBD1,few,TGTGCCAGCAGCCAAGAAGGCAGGGGGAGTTATAGCAATCAGCCCCAGCATTTT,CASSQEGRGSYSNQPQHF
TRBJ2-3,TRBV11-3,TRBD1,-,TGTGCCAGCAGCCAAGGGGGCCCAGATACGCAGTATTTT,CASSQGGPDTQYF
TRBJ2-3,TRBV27,TRBD2,-,TGTGCCAGCAGTTCCCTAGCGGGGGGCCACACAGATACGCAGTATTTT,CASSSLAGGHTDTQYF
TRBJ1-2,TRBV10-3,TRBD1,-,TGTGCCATCAGTGAGCCGGACAGGGGACCTTTAAACTATGGCTACACCTTC,CAISEPDRGPLNYGYTF
TRBJ2-3,TRBV19,-,once,TGTGCCAGTAGTATTGGCCAGGGCACAGATACGCAGTATTTT,CASSIGQGTDTQYF
TRBJ2-1,TRBV6-5,TRBD2,-,TGTGCCAGCAGCCTTAGCGGGGGGGTCGTAAATGAGCAGTTCTTC,CASSLSGGVVNEQFF
TRBJ2-7,TRBV7-2,-,-,TGTGCCAGCAGCCCCTTTGGCCCCTACGAGCAGTACTTC,CASSPFGPYEQYF
TRBJ2-7,TRBV9,TRBD1,-,TGTGCCAGCAGCGCCGGGACAGGGGCTTTAAAATACGAGCAGTACTTC,CASSAGTGALKYEQYF
TRBJ2-3,TRBV5-1,TRBD1,-,TGCGCCAGCAGCTTGCGGACAGGGGGCGGCACAGATACGCAGTATTTT,CASSLRTGGGTDTQYF
TRBJ1-1,TRBV6-6,-,-,TGTGCCAGCAGCCGGGACGGAAGAATGAACACTGAAGCTTTCTTT,CASSRDGRMNTEAFF
TRBJ2-3,TRBV10-2,TRBD2,-,TGCGCCAGCAGTGCGGCGGGGGGGTATACGCAGTATTTT,CASSAAGGYTQYF
TRBJ2-5,TRBV29-1,TRBD2,once,TGCAGCGGGGCCCGACTAGCGGGATTCCGGGAGACCCAGTACTTC,CSGARLAGFRETQYF
TRBJ2-3,TRBV10-3,-,few,TGTGCCATCAGGGCTCTAGATACGCAGTATTTT,CAIRALDTQYF
TRBJ1-5,TRBV7-2,-,-,TGTGCCAGCAGCTTAGGGGTATCGGGTCAGCCCCAGCATTTT,CASSLGVSGQPQHF
TRBJ1-1,TRBV7-2,TRBD1,-,TGTGCCAGCAGCTCTCGACAGGGTTTCACTGAAGCTTTCTTT,CASSSRQGFTEAFF
TRBJ2-3,TRBV12-3/TRBV12-4,TRBD2,-,TGTGCCAGCAGCTCCTACGGACTAGCAGCAGATACGCAGTATTTT,CASSSYGLAADTQYF
TRBJ2-1,TRBV12-3/TRBV12-4,-,-,TGTGCCAGCTACCCTGTCCAGGGTCCAAGCTCCTACAATGAGCAGTTCTTC,CASYPVQGPSSYNEQFF
TRBJ1-2,TRBV5-1,-,-,TGCGCCAGCAGCATTTCACGACAGGCTATCTCCAACTATGGCTACACCTTC,CASSISRQAISNYGYTF
TRBJ2-4,TRBV4-2,-,-,TGTGCCAGCAGCCAAGACACGGGGTCGGGGACCAAAAACATTCAGTACTTC,CASSQDTGSGTKNIQYF
TRBJ2-7,TRBV6-6,-,few,TGTGCCAGCAGTGATGGATACGACAATGAGCAGTACTTC,CASSDGYDNEQYF
TRBJ2-5,TRBV18,-,-,TGTGCCAGCTCATCTCCCGGGACGGTTCTAGGGACCCAGTACTTC,CASSSPGTVLGTQYF
TRBJ2-1,TRBV10-3,TRBD1,-,TGTGCCATCAGTGAGCTGGGGGACAGTGGGGGCAATGAGCAGTTCTTC,CAISELGDSGGNEQFF
TRBJ2-7,TRBV2,-,-,TGTGCCAGCATTCTGCTCGGGGGCCCCGAGCAGTACTTC,CASILLGGPEQYF
TRBJ2-7,TRBV6-5,-,-,TGTGCCAGCAGTTCCGACATCTACGAGCAGTACTTC,CASSSDIYEQYF
TRBJ2-3,TRBV6-5,TRBD1,-,TGTGCCAGCAGTTCCCCTCAGGGGGTGACAGATACGCAGTATTTT,CASSSPQGVTDTQYF
TRBJ2-7,TRBV6-2/TRBV6-3,TRBD1,-,TGTGCCAGCAGTTATCGGGGCCGGGACAGCAAACGCGAGCAGTACTTC,CASSYRGRDSKREQYF
TRBJ2-1,TRBV15,TRBD2,-,TGTGCCACCAGCTCCACTAGCGGGGGGGCCAGTGAGCAGTTCTTC,CATSSTSGGASEQFF
TRBJ1-2,TRBV6-5,-,-,TGTGCCAGCAGTTACTCAAGGAGCTATGGCTGCACCTTC,CASSYSRSYGCTF
TRBJ2-3,TRBV4-1,-,-,TGCGCCAGCAGCCAAGACCCAGGGCGAGATACGCAGTATTTT,CASSQDPGRDTQYF
TRBJ2-3,TRBV5-1,TRBD2,-,TGCGCCAGCAGCCACGGACTAGCGGACACAGATACGCAGTATTTT,CASSHGLADTDTQYF
TRBJ2-7,TRBV6-2/TRBV6-3,-,-,TGTGCCAGCAAGAAGAGACAGGCCCGACAATCCTACGAGCAGTACTTC,CASKKRQARQSYEQYF
TRBJ2-3,TRBV20-1,-,-,TGCAGTTCGAAGAGGGGCTCAGATACGCAGTATTTT,CSSKRGSDTQYF
TRBJ2-6,TRBV4-2,-,few,TGTGCCAGCAGCCAAGGTCTGGGTCCAGCAGGTGGAGGGGCCAACGTCCTGACTTTC,CASSQGLGPAGGGANVLTF
TRBJ2-3,TRBV14,TRBD1,-,TGTGCCAGCAGCCCACAGACAGGGACGTCCGATACGCAGTATTTT,CASSPQTGTSDTQYF
TRBJ2-5,TRBV18,-,few,TGTGCCAGCTCGTACAGCAGCACTACGCCAGAGACCCAGTACTTC,CASSYSSTTPETQYF
TRBJ2-1,TRBV28,-,few,TGTGCCAGCAGTTTCTACAGGTACAATGAGCAGTTCTTC,CASSFYRYNEQFF
TRBJ2-7,TRBV9,-,-,TGTGCCAGCAGCGTATCCACAAGCTCCTACGAGCAGTACTTC,CASSVSTSSYEQYF
TRBJ2-5,TRBV7-2,-,-,TGTGCCGCAGGCTATCGAGAGACCCAGTACTTC,CAAGYRETQYF
TRBJ2-5,TRBV27,TRBD2,few,TGTGCCAGCAGTTTTCTAGCGGGGGACCAAGAGACCCAGTACTTC,CASSFLAGDQETQYF
TRBJ2-5,TRBV4-2,-,-,TGTGCCAGCAGCCAAGTTGACTCAGTCCCAGAGACCCAGTACTTC,CASSQVDSVPETQYF
TRBJ1-1,TRBV2,TRBD1,-,TGTGCCAGCAGTGAAAGACAGGGGACAGCTTTCTTT,CASSERQGTAFF
TRBJ2-5,TRBV7-2,-,-,TGTGCCAGCAGCCCCCGGTCTAGGGGGAGGGAGACCCAGTACTTC,CASSPRSRGRETQYF
TRBJ1-1,TRBV25-1,-,-,TGTGCCAGCACAGGTGAGGGGGACACTGAAGCTTTCTTT,CASTGEGDTEAFF
TRBJ1-2,TRBV7-2,TRBD1,few,TGTGCCAGCAGCCCCGGGACAGGCTACTATGGCTACACCTTC,CASSPGTGYYGYTF
TRBJ1-2,TRBV4-1,TRBD1,-,TGCGCCAGCAGCCCCCAGGGGACAGGAGAGTATGGCTACACCTTC,CASSPQGTGEYGYTF
TRBJ2-7,TRBV4-2,-,-,TGTGCCAGCAGCCAAGAACAGGCCCGACCCGAGCAGTACTTC,CASSQEQARPEQYF
TRBJ2-3,TRBV25-1,-,-,TGTGCCAGCAGTGCCACCCCCGCGGAAGATACGCAGTATTTT,CASSATPAEDTQYF
TRBJ2-1,TRBV3-1,-,many,TGCGCCAGCAGCCAAAGGTATGAGCAGTTCTTC,CASSQRYEQFF
TRBJ2-6,TRBV5-1,TRBD1,-,TGCGCCAGCAGTTCCGGGACAGGGCACTCTGGGGCCAACGTCCTGACTTTC,CASSSGTGHSGANVLTF
TRBJ2-1,TRBV12-3/TRBV12-4,-,-,TGTGCCAGCACCTCCGGGGGCGAACTATACAATGAGCAGTTCTTC,CASTSGGELYNEQFF
TRBJ2-3,TRBV20-1,TRBD2,-,TGCAGTGCTAGAGCCGGGACTACACGCACAGATACGCAGTATTTT,CSARAGTTRTDTQYF